Each of the 17 T cell receptor beta chains below was sequenced from the same sample in a study of blood T cell repertoires in COVID-19. The assay was immunoSEQ multiplex PCR, and TCRdb's table has in-frame clones only and misses some. This sample has a few hundred thousand clones, with under 90% found just once. The sequenced material came from PBMCs or T cells enriched from blood (not recorded which). The origin of the receptors is a woman aged 18-30 years who had recovered from COVID-19.

CDR3 residues: CASSFTGELFF. DNA of the CDR3: TGTGCCAGTAGCTTCACCGGGGAGCTGTTTTTT. V is TRBV19 and J is TRBJ2-2; unclear D gene. Germline V CDR1 and CDR2: LNHDA, SQIVND (reference sequence). The CDR3 totals 11 residues. V lost 6 bases and J 4 bases, leaving 3 bases between the germline ends.

This clone occurred once. The J gene is TRBJ1-5, the V gene TRBV18; D perhaps matches TRBD1 (5 bases). This CDR3 is built from 16 residues. V was shortened by 2 bases and J by 2 bases, with 13 bases between the two germline ends. CDR1 is KGHSH and CDR2 is LQKENI in the germline V gene. The CDR3: CASSPMSQGRNQPQHF. The CDR3 DNA reads as TGTGCCAGCTCACCAATGTCCCAGGGTCGCAATCAGCCCCAGCATTTT.

This clone has only one observation. The DNA of the CDR3 is TGTGCCAGACCCCTCCGCTGGGGCAAGTACGAGCAGTACTTC. It codes for CARPLRWGKYEQYF. The chain links TRBV5-3 to TRBJ2-7; tentative D call: TRBD1 (5 bases). TRBV5-3 is reported as an ORF; its role is uncertain. V was cut by 7 bases and J by 4 bases, with 18 bases left in between. The length of the CDR3 is 14 residues.

The V and J genes are TRBV7-3 and TRBJ2-1; 8 bases are shared with TRBD1. Germline CDR1 SGHTA, CDR2 FQGTGA. The CDR3 extends over 15 amino acids. The J segment lost 3 bases and the V segment lost 2 bases, leaving 3 bases of the junction unmatched. The CDR3: CASSLGQGNYNEQFF. The CDR3 DNA reads as TGTGCCAGCAGCTTAGGACAGGGCAACTACAATGAGCAGTTCTTC.

The CDR3 reads CASSLSSGTYNEQFF. The CDR3 nucleotides are TGTGCCAGCTCGTTGTCTAGCGGGACCTACAATGAGCAGTTCTTC. This chain connects TRBV2 to TRBJ2-1; 9 nucleotides line up with TRBD2. V shed 8 bases, J shed 2 bases, and the junction held 7 bases outside the gene matches. Per the germline V gene, CDR1 is SNHLY and CDR2 is FYNNEI. The length of the CDR3 is 15 residues.

V usage is TRBV5-6 and J usage is TRBJ2-2, with D unresolved. There are 16 residues in the CDR3. Trimming removed 4 bases from V and 1 base from J, with 14 bases in between. Germline V lookup: CDR1 SGHDT, CDR2 YYEEEE. CDR3 in DNA: TGTGCCAGCAGCCTAAACATGGGCCAGAACACCGGGGAGCTGTTTTTT. This sequence encodes CASSLNMGQNTGELFF.

V is TRBV7-9 and J is TRBJ1-4; perhaps TRBD1 as D (5 bases). Trimming removed 5 bases at V and 8 bases at J, with 15 bases between. Germline-derived CDR1 and CDR2 are SEHNR and FQNEAQ (reference sequence). This CDR3 comprises 14 residues. The CDR3 spells CASSLTGSGEKLFF. The CDR3, as DNA: TGTGCCAGCAGCCTAACAGGATCCGGGGAAAAACTGTTTTTT.

CDR3: CASSVDAGEDNSPLHF. DNA for the CDR3: TGTGCCAGCAGCGTAGATGCGGGAGAGGATAATTCACCCCTCCACTTT. The rearrangement uses TRBV9 and TRBJ1-6; D call uncertain. Trimming shortened V by 0 bases and J by 5 bases, and 12 bases separated the two germline ends. The CDR3 loop spans 16 amino acids. The germline CDR1 and CDR2 sequences are SGDLS and YYNGEE. Full variable domain (outside the CDR3, taken from reference TRBV9 and TRBJ1-6): DSGVTQTPKHLITATGQRVTLRCSPRSGDLSVYWYQQSLDQGLQFLIQYYNGEERAKGNILERFSAQQFPDLHSELNLSSLELGDSALYFCASSVDAGEDNSPLHFGNGTRLTVT.

The chain is built from TRBV9 and TRBJ1-2; TRBD1 aligns across 7 bases. Germline CDR1 reads SGDLS; CDR2 reads YYNGEE. The V and J ends lost 4 bases and 4 bases, in that order; junction bases with no gene match: 7. The length of the CDR3 is 14 residues. The DNA of the CDR3 is TGTGCCAGCAGCACTGGACAGGTGGGCTATGGCTACACCTTC. Translated: CASSTGQVGYGYTF.

The chain couples TRBV6-2 or TRBV6-3 to TRBJ2-2, with 8 bases that match TRBD1. The V and J ends lost 5 bases and 3 bases, in that order; junction bases with no gene match: 5. CDR3 length: 15 residues. The germline gives CDR1 MNHEY, CDR2 SVGEGT. CDR3 loop: CASSAPGQDTGELFF. DNA of the CDR3: TGTGCCAGCAGTGCCCCGGGACAGGACACCGGGGAGCTGTTTTTT.

The V gene is TRBV5-1, the J gene TRBJ2-3; unclear D gene. This CDR3 comprises 16 residues. The germline V and J ends were trimmed by 0 bases and 0 bases, with 11 bases remaining between them. CDR1 and CDR2 (germline): SGHRS, YFSETQ. The CDR3 protein is CASSLDGQTSTDTQYF. The CDR3, as DNA: TGCGCCAGCAGCTTGGATGGGCAGACAAGCACAGATACGCAGTATTTT.

The chain has TRBV25-1 and TRBJ1-1; tentatively, D is TRBD1 (5 bases). The V end lost 4 bases, the J end lost 5 bases, and 11 bases lay between the germline ends. Germline-derived CDR1 and CDR2 are MGHDK and SYGVNS. This CDR3 is built from 13 residues. This CDR3 reads CASSGGGETEAFF. Written as DNA, the CDR3 is TGTGCCAGCAGTGGGGGAGGGGAGACTGAAGCTTTCTTT.

This chain uses TRBV12-3 or TRBV12-4 with TRBJ2-7, with 11 bases fitting TRBD1. The CDR3 has 12 amino acids. The V segment lost 7 bases and the J segment 6 bases; nucleotides outside the gene matches: 2. The CDR3 loop reads CASTGQGAEQYF. CDR3 coding DNA: TGTGCCAGCACCGGACAGGGGGCCGAGCAGTACTTC.

The chain carries TRBV4-2 and TRBJ2-1; 9 bases match TRBD2. V dropped 0 bases and J dropped 6; count of bases not matched to a gene: 3. This CDR3 comprises 15 residues. Germline V CDR1 and CDR2: LGHNA, YNFKEQ. CDR3 nucleotides: TGTGCCAGCAGCCAAGAAGTGACTAGCGGCAATGAGCAGTTCTTC. This gives the protein CASSQEVTSGNEQFF.

CDR3 amino acids: CASSRRDSGFGEQYF. DNA of the CDR3: TGTGCCAGCAGCCGCCGGGACAGCGGCTTCGGGGAGCAGTACTTC. The chain recombines TRBV7-9 with TRBJ2-7, with 7 bases that match TRBD1. CDR3 length equals 15 residues. The germline CDR1 and CDR2 sequences are SEHNR and FQNEAQ (reference sequence). V dropped 5 bases and J dropped 7; count of bases not matched to a gene: 14.

V and J are TRBV9 and TRBJ2-7; 10 nucleotides align to TRBD2. The CDR3 runs to 15 residues. Germline CDR1 reads SGDLS; CDR2 reads YYNGEE. V lost 0 bases and J lost 7; bases outside the gene matches: 7. The CDR3, as DNA: TGTGCCAGCAGCGTAGATATAGCGGGAGGTCGGGAGCAGTACTTC. Its protein product is CASSVDIAGGREQYF.

This clone was found once. The chain employs TRBV5-1 and TRBJ1-2, with TRBD1 matching 10 bases. V was pared by 4 bases and J by 5 bases, with 8 bases of the junction left unmatched. The CDR3 extends over 15 amino acids. Germline CDR1 SGHRS, CDR2 YFSETQ. CDR3 region: CASSRPWGQGYGYTF. In nucleotides, the CDR3 is TGCGCCAGCAGCCGGCCTTGGGGACAGGGGTATGGCTACACCTTC.